Shown below are 23 T cell receptor beta chains from a single sample sequenced in a study of T cells in women clearing cervical HPV infection. Some clones are missing from TCRdb's copy, which holds only in-frame ones; the method was immunoSEQ multiplex PCR. In all, the sample yields about 26,000 clones. Material for sequencing was blood buffy coat. The receptors were sampled from a woman between 18 and 70 years old with a cervical HPV16 infection that either progressed to CIN3+ or cleared (not recorded which).

As concerns this clone: The sequence runs out 3 residues before the end of the CDR3; the remainder is reconstructed from the germline J gene. The chain has TRBV18 and TRBJ1-6, with D tentatively TRBD1 (5 bases). Germline CDR1 reads KGHSH; CDR2 reads LQKENI. The CDR3 spans 14 residues. V lost 2 bases and J 7 bases, leaving 9 bases between the germline ends. This chain's CDR3 is CASSPETANSPLHF. The sequenced CDR3 bases are TGTGCCAGCTCACCAGAGACAGCAAATTCACCC.

As for this clone: A read error may produce the germline difference seen at one junction end. The read gets to within 3 residues of the CDR3 end, and the germline J gene fills in the rest. V usage is TRBV4-2 and J usage is TRBJ1-2; 8 bases map to TRBD1. CDR3 size: 16 residues. The germline V gene encodes CDR1 LGHNA and CDR2 YNFKEQ. The CDR3 loop is CASSQDWTGIGYGYTF. The CDR3 DNA, read in part, is TGCGCCAGCAGCCAAGACTGGACAGGGATAGGCTATGGC.

As to this clone: The CDR3 extends 3 residues past the end of the read, so its final part is completed from the germline J gene. The chain joins TRBV2 to TRBJ1-4; TRBD1 aligns across 7 bases. Germline V gene data show CDR1 as SNHLY and CDR2 as FYNNEI. Losses at the gene ends were 6 bases for V and 8 bases for J; bases not matched to a gene: 6. This CDR3 comprises 13 residues. CDR3 bases read: TGTGCCAGCAGGGTTGACAGGGCCGAAAAA. Its protein is CASRVDRAEK. The full CDR3 is CASRVDRAEKLFF.

The DNA read from the CDR3 is TGTGCCAGCAGGGTTAGACAGGGGCAGGAGGAGACC. This codes for CASRVRQGQEET. The whole CDR3 sequence is CASRVRQGQEETQYF. This chain uses TRBV2 with TRBJ2-5; 8 nucleotides line up with TRBD1. The CDR3 end lies 3 residues beyond the end of the read and is filled in from the germline J gene. This CDR3 comprises 15 residues. The V gene end was trimmed by 6 bases and the J gene end by 5 bases; junction bases not matched to a gene: 11. Germline V lookup: CDR1 SNHLY, CDR2 FYNNEI.

A note on this clone: The read comes to an end 3 residues before the CDR3 does, leaving the germline J gene to fill in the end. The rearrangement links TRBV19 to TRBJ1-5; D possibly corresponds to TRBD1 (5 bases). The ends were cut back, 6 bases at V and 2 bases at J, with 11 bases in the middle. CDR3 size: 14 residues. Germline-derived CDR1 and CDR2 are LNHDA and SQIVND (reference sequence). Incomplete CDR3 DNA: TGTGCCAGTAGGGGGACTGCTGGCAATCAGCCC. Protein sequence: CASRGTAGNQP. The whole CDR3 is CASRGTAGNQPQHF. Filled out from reference TRBV19 and TRBJ1-5, the complete variable domain reads DGGITQSPKYLFRKEGQNVTLSCEQNLNHDAMYWYRQDPGQGLRLIYYSQIVNDFQKGDIAEGYSVSREKKESFPLTVTSAQKNPTAFYLCASRGTAGNQPQHFGDGTRLSIL.

About this clone: Coverage ceases 3 residues before the CDR3 finishes, and the germline J gene fills in the end. This chain links TRBV7-7 with TRBJ2-1, with 8 bases identical to TRBD2. The CDR3 has 15 amino acids. With 2 bases clipped from V and 3 bases from J, the junction kept 3 bases outside the gene matches. Germline lookup yields CDR1 SSHAT and CDR2 FNYEAQ (reference sequence). The CDR3: CASSLNAGGYNEQFF. The covered CDR3 bases are TGTGCCAGCAGCTTAAACGCGGGGGGCTACAATGAG. The full variable domain, completed using reference TRBV7-7 and TRBJ2-1, is GAGVSQSPRYKVTKRGQDVTLRCDPISSHATLYWYQQALGQGPEFLTYFNYEAQPDKSGLPSDRFSAERPEGSISTLTIQRTEQRDSAMYRCASSLNAGGYNEQFFGPGTRLTVL.

Regarding this clone: The missing CDR3 end, 3 residues past where the read stops, is filled in from the germline J gene. This chain connects TRBV18 to TRBJ2-5; the match to TRBD1 covers 7 bases. J gave up 3 bases and V 3 bases, and 1 base lay outside the gene matches. Germline V gene lookup returns CDR1 KGHSH and CDR2 LQKENI. The CDR3 is made up of 13 amino acids. Incomplete CDR3 DNA: TGTGCCAGCTCACCGGGACAGAAAGAGACC. This codes for CASSPGQKET. The entire CDR3 reads CASSPGQKETQYF.

CDR3 bases read: TGTGCCAGCAGCTTAGGGGGAGGGACTGAC. Translated, it gives CASSLGGGTD. The entire CDR3 protein is CASSLGGGTDYTF. V gene TRBV7-9 combines with J gene TRBJ1-2; tentative D call: TRBD1 (5 bases). Sequencing ends 3 residues short of the CDR3 end; the germline J gene provides the rest. The germline gives CDR1 SEHNR, CDR2 FQNEAQ (reference sequence). The CDR3 is made up of 13 amino acids.

Comments on this clone: The read falls 3 residues short of the CDR3 end, and the missing part is taken from the germline J gene. V is TRBV7-9 and J is TRBJ2-1; 7 bases are a match to TRBD1. The ends lost 5 bases at V and 5 bases at J; junction bases unmatched: 6. This CDR3 is built from 14 residues. Germline V gives CDR1 SEHNR, CDR2 FQNEAQ (reference sequence). CDR3 amino acids: CASSPYGTDNEQFF. CDR3 DNA (partial): TGTGCCAGCAGCCCCTATGGGACAGACAATGAG.

Comment on this clone: The read stops 3 residues short of the end of the CDR3; the missing end is completed from the germline J gene. The chain links TRBV7-3 to TRBJ2-5, with a possible D match to TRBD1 (6 bases). CDR1 and CDR2 (germline): SGHTA, FQGTGA. The CDR3 is 14 residues long. Trimming left V 5 bases short and J 5 bases short, with 15 bases between. The covered CDR3 bases are TGTGCCAGCAGCCCCCAGGCAGGGGTCGAGACC. It translates to CASSPQAGVET. Given in full, the CDR3 is CASSPQAGVETQYF.

As for this clone: The CDR3 is cut off 3 residues early in the read; its end comes from the germline J gene. The chain carries TRBV7-8 and TRBJ1-1; perhaps TRBD1 as D (5 bases). Trimming stripped 5 bases from V and 4 bases from J, with 11 bases between. CDR1 is SGHVS and CDR2 is FQNEAQ in the germline V gene. This CDR3 has 13 amino acids. CDR3 DNA, as far as it was read: TGTGCCAGCAGCCAGACGACAGTCACTGAA. Translating gives CASSQTTVTE. The complete CDR3 protein is CASSQTTVTEAFF. Supplemented by reference TRBV7-8 and TRBJ1-1, the full variable domain reads GAGVSQSPRYKVAKRGQDVALRCDPISGHVSLFWYQQALGQGPEFLTYFQNEAQLDKSGLPSDRFFAERPEGSVSTLKIQRTQQEDSAVYLCASSQTTVTEAFFGQGTRLTVV.

Comments on this clone: From the germline J gene comes the end of the CDR3, since the read stops 3 residues before it. The chain uses TRBV5-1 and TRBJ2-1; 11 bases agree with TRBD2. V lost 5 bases to trimming and J lost 4 bases; unmatched junction nucleotides: 5. CDR3 length: 15 residues. The germline gives CDR1 SGHRS, CDR2 YFSETQ. Here the CDR3 reads CASRQTSGSYNEQFF. The sequenced part of the CDR3 DNA is TGCGCCAGCAGGCAAACTAGCGGGAGTTACAATGAG.

Points on this clone: The read gets to within 3 residues of the CDR3 end, and the germline J gene fills in the rest. V usage is TRBV20-1 and J usage is TRBJ1-5; 9 nucleotides agree with TRBD1. V trimming: 0 bases; J trimming: 4 bases; junction bases outside the gene matches: 4. Germline V CDR1 and CDR2: DFQATT, SNEGSKA (reference sequence). There are 15 residues in the CDR3. Partial CDR3 DNA: TGCAGTGCTAGAGATCCGGGACAGGGAAATCAGCCC. It yields the protein CSARDPGQGNQP. The full CDR3 protein reads CSARDPGQGNQPQHF.

Regarding this clone: The CDR3 goes on 3 residues after the read ends, and that part is filled in from the germline J gene. The chain has TRBV7-6 and TRBJ2-5, with D perhaps TRBD1 (6 bases). This CDR3 spans 12 amino acids. V lost 6 bases, J lost 3 bases, and 8 bases lay in between. Germline loops: CDR1 SGHVS, CDR2 FNYEAQ. The sequenced part of the CDR3 DNA is TGTGCCAGCAGAGGGGGTGAAGAGACC. Translated: CASRGGEET. From start to end, the CDR3 is CASRGGEETQYF.

On this clone: The read stops 3 residues short of the end of the CDR3; the missing end is completed from the germline J gene. The chain has TRBV29-1 and TRBJ2-3, with D unresolved. CDR1 is SQVTM and CDR2 is ANQGSEA in the germline V gene. The CDR3 sequence is 13 residues long. The CDR3 sequence: CSVGASYQETQYF. The sequenced part of the CDR3 DNA is TGCAGCGTTGGAGCGTCTTACCAAGAGACG.

With respect to this clone: Coverage ceases 3 residues before the CDR3 finishes, and the germline J gene fills in the end. This sequence joins TRBV7-2 and TRBJ1-2; D unclear. Per the germline V gene, CDR1 is SGHTA and CDR2 is FQGNSA. The CDR3 length is 12 residues. Between the trimmed V and J ends, which lost 3 bases and 5 bases, there was a span of 7 bases. The CDR3 DNA, read in part, is TGTGCCAGCAGCTTTCTCGTATATGGC. This translates into CASSFLVYG. The entire CDR3 protein is CASSFLVYGYTF.

As for this clone: With the read ending 3 residues before the CDR3 end, the germline J gene is used to fill in that end. The chain couples TRBV4-2 to TRBJ2-3, with 9 bases identical to TRBD2. Germline lookup yields CDR1 LGHNA and CDR2 YNFKEQ. The junction had 3 bases not matched to a gene; V was cut back by 4 bases and J by 1 base. There are 15 residues in the CDR3. CDR3 DNA, as far as it was read: TGTGCCAGCAGCCGCCAGCGGGGGGGCACAGATACG. This translates into CASSRQRGGTDT. Given in full, the CDR3 is CASSRQRGGTDTQYF.

Notes on this clone: The observed sequence ends 3 residues before the CDR3 terminus, with the missing tail filled in from the germline J gene. The chain is built from TRBV2 and TRBJ2-3, with 9 positions matching TRBD1. The germline V gene has CDR1 SNHLY and CDR2 FYNNEI. The CDR3 runs to 15 residues. The CDR3 here is CASREEGQGSQPQYF. The DNA read from the CDR3 is TGTGCCAGCAGGGAGGAGGGACAGGGAAGTCAGCCG.

About this clone itself: Sequencing ends 3 residues short of the CDR3 end; the germline J gene provides the rest. The chain recombines TRBV2 with TRBJ1-4; 7 bases map to TRBD1. Germline assignment: CDR1 SNHLY and CDR2 FYNNEI. The ends lost 8 bases at V and 5 bases at J; junction bases unmatched: 5. CDR3 length: 13 residues. CDR3 sequence: CASRQGPNEKLFF. The CDR3 bases that were read are TGTGCCAGCCGACAGGGACCGAATGAAAAA.

Notes on this clone: With the read ending 3 residues before the CDR3 end, the germline J gene is used to fill in that end. The chain carries TRBV19 and TRBJ1-5; D is ambiguous. CDR1 LNHDA and CDR2 SQIVND come from the germline V gene (reference sequence). The V end lost 8 bases, the J end lost 4 bases, and 21 bases lay between the germline ends. The CDR3 sequence is 16 residues long. CDR3 loop: CASGSLGRGANQPQHF. CDR3 bases read: TGTGCCAGTGGTTCGCTCGGACGGGGAGCTAATCAGCCC.

Concerning this clone itself: The missing CDR3 end, 3 residues past where the read stops, is filled in from the germline J gene. The genes are TRBV6-1 and TRBJ2-7; 9 bases are a match to TRBD1. V was pared by 3 bases and J by 2 bases, with 2 bases of the junction left unmatched. CDR3 length: 14 amino acids. Germline loops: CDR1 MNHNS, CDR2 SASEGT. Partial CDR3 DNA: TGTGCCAGCAGTGACGGGACAGGGACCTACGAG. Protein sequence: CASSDGTGTYE. The full CDR3 sequence reads CASSDGTGTYEQYF.

Regarding this clone: Read data end 3 residues before the CDR3 end; the end is taken from the germline J gene. This chain links TRBV7-9 with TRBJ1-4; 7 nucleotides line up with TRBD1. Germline-derived CDR1 and CDR2 are SEHNR and FQNEAQ (reference sequence). There are 15 residues in the CDR3. V shed 5 bases and J 8 bases; nucleotides not matched to a gene: 11. CDR3 DNA, as far as it was read: TGTGCCAGCAGCCCTTCGACAGGGATATTCGAAAAA. Amino acid sequence: CASSPSTGIFEK. The entire CDR3 is CASSPSTGIFEKLFF.

Note on this clone: Read coverage stops 3 residues before the CDR3 terminus; the germline J gene supplies the remainder. This chain connects TRBV6-7 to TRBJ1-4; 8 bases are a match to TRBD1. TRBV6-7 is sorted into the ORF group, with uncertain function. With 6 bases clipped from V and 0 bases from J, the junction kept 9 bases outside the gene matches. There are 17 residues in the CDR3. The CDR3 loop reads CASSRDRWGATNEKLFF. The sequenced CDR3 bases are TGTGCCAGCAGCAGGGACAGGTGGGGAGCAACTAATGAAAAA.